This TCR beta chain was captured by sequencing in a study of human T cells and chemical hapten exposure. At the level of the study: Alopecia areata, totalis or universalis was found in mostly female patients.

Via MiXCR, TCRdb re-called the RACE reads, giving one row per CDR3 protein. The sample lists 190,000 or so distinct CDR3 sequences, around 25% occurring once. Broader study findings: Controls had significantly fewer large CDR3 similarity clusters than were formed by expanded TCRs.

This sample's time point: patch test 3, about 24 weeks after DPC sensitization. Treatment given: therapeutic diphenylcyclopropenone sensitization with weekly scalp DPC. About this clonotype: The antigen is undetermined.

CDR3 length: 14 residues. With 7 bases removed from V and 10 bases from J, the gap between germline ends came to 21 bases. Germline V lookup: CDR1 MNHEY, CDR2 SVGEGT. This sample comprised whole blood, obtained in connection with sensitization to the hapten diphenylcyclopropenone (DPC). The receptor was derived from a woman aged 40 to 49 with alopecia areata. Some clones in this sample may be carry-over from other donors' samples. The V gene is TRBV6-2 or TRBV6-3, the J gene TRBJ2-3; possible D gene TRBD2, 6 bases. The CDR3, as DNA: TGTGCCAGCACCGACTTGGGGGACTTCGGTCCGCAGTATTTT. Amino acid sequence: CASTDLGDFGPQYF.